This section outlines one T cell receptor beta chain sequence together with its context. Its target is unknown. This specimen comes from a study of T cell responses to AZD1222 COVID-19 vaccine. Regarding the study as a whole: No repertoire was sampled before or during the peak T cell response, only after it. Close to half of spike-specific TCRs reportedly recognize unmutated variant regions. Spike-specific TCR breadth and depth both grew after two AZD1222 doses.

The CDR3 runs 17 residues. V trimming: 7 bases; J trimming: 0 bases; junction bases outside the gene matches: 12. Germline-derived CDR1 and CDR2 are MDHEN and SYDVKM. Sequencing was performed with immunoSEQ multiplex PCR; in TCRdb, only in-frame clones are kept and a portion is missing. The sample contains around 66,000 clones, roughly 90% of which appear only once. Source: peripheral blood, taken on day 0 of AZD1222 vaccination. The clonotype originates from an adult in good health. V usage is TRBV28 and J usage is TRBJ2-4; 7 bases align to TRBD2. In DNA form, the CDR3 reads TGTGCCAGCAAGTCTAATGGGGGGGGTCGAGCCAAAAACATTCAGTACTTC. Protein product: CASKSNGGGRAKNIQYF. The full variable domain, rest sourced from reference TRBV28 and TRBJ2-4, is DVKVTQSSRYLVKRTGEKVFLECVQDMDHENMFWYRQDPGLGLRLIYFSYDVKMKEKGDIPEGYSVSREKKERFSLILESASTNQTSMYLCASKSNGGGRAKNIQYFGAGTRLSVL.